This T cell receptor (beta chain) was sequenced for a study of T cell responses to AZD1222 COVID-19 vaccine. The CDR3 has 12 residues. V lost 7 bases, J lost 10 bases, and 13 bases lay in between. Germline-derived CDR1 and CDR2 are SEHNR and FQNEAQ (reference sequence). Libraries were prepared by immunoSEQ multiplex PCR; TCRdb keeps only in-frame clonotypes and omits some of them. The sample shows tens of thousands of clones, about 88% of them seen only once. The sequence was collected from an adult who received the AZD1222 COVID-19 vaccine. The sample was peripheral blood, taken 28 days after the second AZD1222 dose. J is TRBJ1-4 and V is TRBV7-9, with D maybe TRBD1 (5 bases). CDR3 amino acids: CASNVGTSKLFF. The DNA for the CDR3 is TGTGCCAGCAACGTAGGGACCTCAAAACTGTTTTTT.